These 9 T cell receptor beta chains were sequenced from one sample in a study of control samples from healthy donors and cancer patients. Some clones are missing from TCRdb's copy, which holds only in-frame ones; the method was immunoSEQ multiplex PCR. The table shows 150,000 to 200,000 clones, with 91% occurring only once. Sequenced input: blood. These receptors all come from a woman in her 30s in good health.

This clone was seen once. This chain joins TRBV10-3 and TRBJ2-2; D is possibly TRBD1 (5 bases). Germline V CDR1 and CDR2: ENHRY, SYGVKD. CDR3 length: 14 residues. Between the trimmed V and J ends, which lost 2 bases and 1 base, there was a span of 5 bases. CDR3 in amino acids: CAISETGNTGELFF. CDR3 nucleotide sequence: TGTGCCATCAGTGAGACAGGGAACACCGGGGAGCTGTTTTTT.

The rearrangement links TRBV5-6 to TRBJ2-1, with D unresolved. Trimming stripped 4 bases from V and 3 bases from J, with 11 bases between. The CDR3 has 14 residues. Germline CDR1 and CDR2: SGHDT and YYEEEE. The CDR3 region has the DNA TGTGCCAGCAGCCACACCATAAACTACAATGAGCAGTTCTTC. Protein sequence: CASSHTINYNEQFF. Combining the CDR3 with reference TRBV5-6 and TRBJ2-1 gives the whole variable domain DAGVTQSPTHLIKTRGQQVTLRCSPKSGHDTVSWYQQALGQGPQFIFQYYEEEERQRGNFPDRFSGHQFPNYSSELNVNALLLGDSALYLCASSHTINYNEQFFGPGTRLTVL.

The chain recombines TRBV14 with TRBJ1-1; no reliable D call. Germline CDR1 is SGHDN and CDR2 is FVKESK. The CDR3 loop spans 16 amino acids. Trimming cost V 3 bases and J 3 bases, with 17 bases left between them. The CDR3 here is CASSHDIRLAHTEAFF. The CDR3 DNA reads TGTGCCAGCAGCCATGATATACGTCTGGCCCACACTGAAGCTTTCTTT.

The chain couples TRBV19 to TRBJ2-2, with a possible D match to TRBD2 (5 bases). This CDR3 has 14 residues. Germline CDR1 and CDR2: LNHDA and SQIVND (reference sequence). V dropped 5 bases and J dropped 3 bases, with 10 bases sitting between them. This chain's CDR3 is CASSPRTDTGELFF. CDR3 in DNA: TGTGCCAGTAGTCCACGGACTGACACCGGGGAGCTGTTTTTT.

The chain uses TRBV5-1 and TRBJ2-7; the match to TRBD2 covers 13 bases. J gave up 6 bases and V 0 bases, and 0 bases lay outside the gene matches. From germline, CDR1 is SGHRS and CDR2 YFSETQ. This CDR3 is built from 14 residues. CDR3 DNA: TGCGCCAGCAGCTTGGGACTAGCGGGAGGCGAGCAGTACTTC. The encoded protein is CASSLGLAGGEQYF.

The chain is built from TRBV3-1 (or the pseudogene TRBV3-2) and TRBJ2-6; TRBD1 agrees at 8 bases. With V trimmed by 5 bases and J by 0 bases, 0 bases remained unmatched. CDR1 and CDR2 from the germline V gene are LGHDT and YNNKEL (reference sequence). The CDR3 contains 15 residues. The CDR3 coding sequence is TGTGCCAGCAGCGACAGGGGCTCTGGGGCCAACGTCCTGACTTTC. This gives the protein CASSDRGSGANVLTF.

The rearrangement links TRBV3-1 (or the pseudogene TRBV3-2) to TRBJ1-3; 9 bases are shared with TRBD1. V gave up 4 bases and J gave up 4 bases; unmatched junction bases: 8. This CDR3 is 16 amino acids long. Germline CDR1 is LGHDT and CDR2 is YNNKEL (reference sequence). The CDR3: CASSPGQGLAGNTIYF. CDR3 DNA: TGTGCCAGCAGCCCCGGACAGGGGCTGGCCGGAAACACCATATATTTT.

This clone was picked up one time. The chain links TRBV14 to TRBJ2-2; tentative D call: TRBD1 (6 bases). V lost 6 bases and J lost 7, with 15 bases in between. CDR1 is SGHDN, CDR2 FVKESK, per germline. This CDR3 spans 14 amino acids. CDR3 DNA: TGTGCCAGCAGTTCCAACAGGGTGAGCGGGGAGCTGTTTTTT. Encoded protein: CASSSNRVSGELFF.

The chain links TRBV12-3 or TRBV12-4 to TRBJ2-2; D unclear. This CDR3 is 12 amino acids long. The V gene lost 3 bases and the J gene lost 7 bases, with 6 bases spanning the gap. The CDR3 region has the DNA TGTGCCAGCAGTTTTTCTGGCGGGGAGCTGTTTTTT. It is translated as CASSFSGGELFF.